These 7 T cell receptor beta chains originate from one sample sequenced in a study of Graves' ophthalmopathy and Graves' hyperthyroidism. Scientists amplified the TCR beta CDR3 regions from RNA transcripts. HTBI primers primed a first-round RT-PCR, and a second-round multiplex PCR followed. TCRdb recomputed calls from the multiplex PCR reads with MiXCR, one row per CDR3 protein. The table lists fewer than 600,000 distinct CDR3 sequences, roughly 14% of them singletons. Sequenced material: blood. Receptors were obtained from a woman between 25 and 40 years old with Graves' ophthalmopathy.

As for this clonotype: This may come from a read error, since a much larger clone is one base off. CDR3 sequence (DNA): TGTGCCAGCAGTTTATCGATGGGTCAGCCCTGGCATTTT. Encoded protein: CASSLSMGQPWHF. The chain is built from TRBV27 and TRBJ1-5; D remains unclear. V was cut by 0 bases and J by 15 bases, with 15 bases left in between. This CDR3 is built from 13 residues. Germline V lookup: CDR1 MNHEY, CDR2 SMNVEV (reference sequence).

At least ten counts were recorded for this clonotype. CDR3 amino acids: CASRGAKNIQYF. The CDR3 DNA reads TGTGCCAGCAGGGGGGCCAAAAACATTCAGTACTTC. The chain recombines TRBV27 with TRBJ2-4, with D unclear. Germline loops: CDR1 MNHEY, CDR2 SMNVEV (reference sequence). The CDR3 contains 12 residues. Trimming stripped 6 bases from V and 1 base from J, with 4 bases between.

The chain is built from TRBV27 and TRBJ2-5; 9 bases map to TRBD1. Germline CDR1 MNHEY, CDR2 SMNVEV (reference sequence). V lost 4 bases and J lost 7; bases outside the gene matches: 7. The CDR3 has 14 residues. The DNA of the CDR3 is TGTGCCAGCAGTTACCGGGACAGGGTAACGACCCAGTACTTC. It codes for CASSYRDRVTTQYF.

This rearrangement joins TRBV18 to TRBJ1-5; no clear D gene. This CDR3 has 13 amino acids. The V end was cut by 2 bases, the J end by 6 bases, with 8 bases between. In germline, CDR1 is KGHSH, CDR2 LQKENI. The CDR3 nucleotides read TGTGCCAGCTCACCAGATAGGCCTCAGCCCCAGCATTTT. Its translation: CASSPDRPQPQHF. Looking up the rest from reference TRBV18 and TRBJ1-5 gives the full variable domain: NAGVMQNPRHLVRRRGQEARLRCSPMKGHSHVYWYRQLPEEGLKFMVYLQKENIIDESGMPKERFSAEFPKEGPSILRIQQVVRGDSAAYFCASSPDRPQPQHFGDGTRLSIL.

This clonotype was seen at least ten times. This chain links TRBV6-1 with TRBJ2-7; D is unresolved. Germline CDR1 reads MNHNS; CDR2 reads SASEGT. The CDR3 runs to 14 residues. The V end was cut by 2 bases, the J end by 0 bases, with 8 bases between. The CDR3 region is CASSESRSSYEQYF. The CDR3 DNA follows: TGTGCCAGCAGTGAATCGCGCAGCTCCTACGAGCAGTACTTC.

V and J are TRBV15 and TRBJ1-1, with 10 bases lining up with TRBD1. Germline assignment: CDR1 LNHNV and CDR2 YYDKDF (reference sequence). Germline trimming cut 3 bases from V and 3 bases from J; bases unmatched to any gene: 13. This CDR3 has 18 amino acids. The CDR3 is CATSSTRDRGRGHTEAFF. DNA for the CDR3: TGTGCCACCAGCAGTACGCGTGACAGGGGGCGAGGTCACACTGAAGCTTTCTTT.

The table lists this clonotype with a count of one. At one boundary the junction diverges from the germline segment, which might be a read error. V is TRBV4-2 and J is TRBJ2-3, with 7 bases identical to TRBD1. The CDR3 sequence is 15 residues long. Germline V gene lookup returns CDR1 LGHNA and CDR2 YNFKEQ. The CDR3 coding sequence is TGTACCAGCAGCAGACAGGGATATGGGACAGATACGCAGTATTTT. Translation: CTSSRQGYGTDTQYF.